Included here is one T cell receptor beta chain sequence, with context. As yet, its antigen is unknown. This record belongs to a study of T cell responses to AZD1222 COVID-19 vaccine. General observations from the study: Reports indicate that nearly half of spike-specific TCRs are directed at unmutated variant regions. Spike-specific TCR repertoires showed rising breadth and depth after two AZD1222 doses. The study identified only six AZD1222 recipients as seropositive at baseline. Donors were largely white British and mainly female; clonal diversity was possibly underestimated.

Germline values: CDR1 GTSNPN, CDR2 SVGIG (reference sequence). The CDR3 totals 15 residues. V lost 3 bases and J 0 bases, leaving 13 bases between the germline ends. The protocol was immunoSEQ multiplex PCR, while the TCRdb copy is restricted to in-frame clones and leaves out a portion. The repertoire holds under 200,000 clones, more than 90% seen once, with 3.6% in the top ten. The specimen comprised peripheral blood, sampled 28 days after the second dose of the MenACWY control vaccine. The chain couples TRBV30 to TRBJ2-3, with D possibly TRBD2 on 5 matching bases. This clonotype was obtained from an adult who received the MenACWY meningococcal vaccine as a control. CDR3 coding DNA: TGTGCCTGGAGCGGACTTACCACTAGCACAGATACGCAGTATTTT. It specifies CAWSGLTTSTDTQYF.